These 5 T cell receptor beta chains share one sample of origin, sequenced in a study of T cell repertoires in cytomegalovirus infection. TCRdb ran MiXCR on the reads and lists one entry per CDR3 protein. The data contain nearly 700,000 distinct CDR3 sequences, around a third of them singletons. These receptors are not linked to any known antigen. The sample in question was cultured PBMCs, obtained from culture after CMV antigen stimulation. The source is a human donor in good health (CMV status not recorded). Some clones in this sample may be carry-over from other donors' samples.

This clonotype was found a few times. The rearrangement joins TRBV7-2 to TRBJ1-1; 9 bases are shared with TRBD1. The length of the CDR3 is 14 residues. V shed 5 bases and J 11 bases; nucleotides not matched to a gene: 12. From germline, CDR1 is SGHTA and CDR2 FQGNSA. CDR3: CASSVGQGWGSAFF. CDR3 coding DNA: TGTGCCAGCAGCGTCGGACAGGGGTGGGGCTCGGCTTTCTTT.

The rearrangement links TRBV11-2 to TRBJ2-7, with D perhaps TRBD2 (6 bases). CDR1 and CDR2 from the germline V gene are SGHAT and FQNNGV. This CDR3 region has 17 residues. V lost 1 base to trimming and J lost 2 bases, with 18 bases between them. The CDR3, as DNA: TGTGCCAGCAGCTTAGTAGGGACTCCCTCGAAAACCTACGAGCAGTACTTC. Amino acid sequence: CASSLVGTPSKTYEQYF.

This clonotype was picked up a small number of times. The chain uses TRBV3-1 and TRBJ2-1, with D perhaps TRBD1 (5 bases). Germline V CDR1 and CDR2: LGHDT, YNNKEL (reference sequence). This CDR3 has 12 amino acids. The V and J ends lost 3 bases and 6 bases respectively, with 6 bases between them. The chain's CDR3 is CASSHRGNEQFF. In DNA, the CDR3 is TGTGCCAGCAGCCATAGGGGCAATGAGCAGTTCTTC.

This clonotype occurred a few times. J is TRBJ2-1 and V is TRBV6-1; TRBD2 agrees at 7 bases. The V gene's germline CDR1 is MNHNS and CDR2 SASEGT. Unmatched junction bases numbered 7, after V lost 8 bases and J lost 0 bases. The CDR3 contains 15 residues. The CDR3 nucleotides read TGTGCCAGCGGGAGGGGACGAAGCTCCTACAATGAGCAGTTCTTC. Encoded protein: CASGRGRSSYNEQFF.

The CDR3 protein is CASSEGLGETQYF. For the CDR3, the DNA is TGTGCCAGCAGTGAAGGTTTGGGAGAGACCCAGTACTTC. The J gene is TRBJ2-5, the V gene TRBV2; D gene unclear. In germline, CDR1 is SNHLY, CDR2 FYNNEI. This CDR3 is 13 amino acids long. V dropped 1 base and J dropped 4 bases, with 7 bases sitting between them. The variable domain in full, with the rest retrieved from reference TRBV2 and TRBJ2-5, is EPEVTQTPSHQVTQMGQEVILRCVPISNHLYFYWYRQILGQKVEFLVSFYNNEISEKSEIFDDQFSVERPDGSNFTLKIRSTKLEDSAMYFCASSEGLGETQYFGPGTRLLVL.